This T cell receptor (beta chain) originates from a study of cytotoxic CD8 clonotypes in ibrutinib-treated CLL. This CDR3 is 14 amino acids long. CDR1 SGHAT and CDR2 FQNNGV come from the germline V gene. The V gene lost 1 base and the J gene lost 5 bases, with 11 bases spanning the gap. Produced via immunoSEQ multiplex PCR; TCRdb's table is partial and in-frame only. Of 200,000 to 250,000 clones listed, 70% are singletons. The gene calls are TRBV11-2 and TRBJ2-5, with a tentative D call TRBD1 (6 bases). The material was PBMCs, obtained after 12 months of ibrutinib treatment. The clonotype originates from a human donor with chronic lymphocytic leukemia. CDR3: CASSLGAGVETQYF. As DNA, the CDR3 is TGTGCCAGCAGCTTAGGAGCAGGGGTGGAGACCCAGTACTTC.